What follows are 32 T cell receptor beta chains derived from one specimen sequenced in a study of cytomegalovirus exposure and HLA in healthy donors. The PCR made use of 60 Vbeta and 13 Jbeta primers. Repertoires were generated with immunoSEQ multiplex PCR, while TCRdb's copy carries only in-frame clones and drops some. This table has around 100,000 clones, around 76% appearing once. Sequenced input: PBMCs. The receptors originated from a woman aged 50 to 60 in good health and CMV-seropositive.

The chain recombines TRBV19 with TRBJ1-2; D gene uncertain. Deletions cut 3 bases from V and 3 bases from J, with 11 bases between. The CDR3 is 14 amino acids. From germline, CDR1 is LNHDA and CDR2 SQIVND (reference sequence). Here the CDR3 reads CASSMTHLDYGYTF. For the CDR3, the DNA is TGTGCCAGTAGTATGACTCACTTGGACTATGGCTACACCTTC.

This rearrangement joins TRBV9 to TRBJ2-2; D gene ambiguous. V was pared by 0 bases and J by 1 base, with 4 bases between. This CDR3 spans 14 amino acids. The germline gives CDR1 SGDLS, CDR2 YYNGEE. In DNA, the CDR3 is TGTGCCAGCAGCGTAGTCGGGAACACCGGGGAGCTGTTTTTT. Encoded protein: CASSVVGNTGELFF.

The chain recombines TRBV27 with TRBJ1-4; D uncertain. Trimming took off 5 bases at V and 8 bases at J, with 15 bases between the two ends. This CDR3 is 14 amino acids long. CDR1 and CDR2 (germline): MNHEY, SMNVEV (reference sequence). The chain's CDR3 is CASSITGLTEKLFF. CDR3 bases: TGTGCCAGCAGTATTACCGGGTTAACCGAAAAACTGTTTTTT.

The chain has TRBV9 and TRBJ2-5, with D perhaps TRBD2 (7 bases). This CDR3 is built from 16 residues. Germline V gives CDR1 SGDLS, CDR2 YYNGEE. The V end lost 0 bases, the J end lost 0 bases, and 12 bases lay between the germline ends. The CDR3 nucleotides are TGTGCCAGCAGCGTAGGAGGGGGGGGATACCAAGAGACCCAGTACTTC. This translates into CASSVGGGGYQETQYF.

The chain uses TRBV2 and TRBJ1-6; the D gene is possibly TRBD1 (6 bases). In germline, CDR1 is SNHLY, CDR2 FYNNEI. The CDR3 runs to 16 residues. Trimming pared 3 bases from V and 3 bases from J, leaving 12 bases between. The DNA of the CDR3 is TGTGCCAGCAGTGATGGGGGGGCAAACTATAATTCACCCCTCCACTTT. Translated: CASSDGGANYNSPLHF.

The gene calls are TRBV11-2 and TRBJ1-3, with 8 bases lining up with TRBD1. Germline CDR1 SGHAT, CDR2 FQNNGV. CDR3 length equals 17 residues. V trimming: 5 bases; J trimming: 0 bases; junction bases outside the gene matches: 9. CDR3 sequence reads: CASSRGQGSTSGNTIYF. The CDR3 bases are TGTGCCAGCAGCCGTGGACAGGGAAGTACCTCTGGAAACACCATATATTTT.

This clone was observed a single time. CDR3 amino acids: CASSEGAGAPETQYF. The CDR3 DNA reads as TGTGCCAGCAGTGAGGGAGCGGGGGCTCCGGAGACCCAGTACTTC. This chain uses TRBV2 with TRBJ2-5, with 8 nucleotides matching TRBD2. The CDR3 sequence is 15 residues long. J lost 5 bases, V lost 3 bases, and 8 bases had no gene match. Germline V gene lookup returns CDR1 SNHLY and CDR2 FYNNEI.

The chain carries TRBV5-1 and TRBJ1-1; 9 nucleotides match TRBD1. Germline-derived CDR1 and CDR2 are SGHRS and YFSETQ. V trimming: 1 base; J trimming: 1 base; junction bases outside the gene matches: 2. This CDR3 is built from 15 residues. CDR3 in amino acids: CASSLMGQGNTEAFF. The CDR3 region has the DNA TGCGCCAGCAGCTTGATGGGACAGGGGAACACTGAAGCTTTCTTT.

CDR3 in DNA: TGCAGCGGATGCCCGGACGGGAGCACTGAAGCTTTCTTT. Translated, it gives CSGCPDGSTEAFF. The genes are TRBV29-1 and TRBJ1-1, with unresolved D. V was cut by 7 bases and J by 4 bases, with 16 bases left in between. CDR3 size: 13 residues. Germline V gene data show CDR1 as SQVTM and CDR2 as ANQGSEA.

As to this clone: One junction end disagrees with the germline gene, perhaps due to a read error. The chain has TRBV5-4 and TRBJ1-1; 7 positions agree with TRBD1. The CDR3 contains 16 residues. Germline CDR1 reads SGHNT; CDR2 reads YYREEE (reference sequence). This chain's CDR3 is CAGSPSSGQYVTEAFF. In DNA form, the CDR3 reads TGTGCCGGCAGCCCTTCTTCGGGACAGTACGTCACTGAAGCTTTCTTT.

This sequence joins TRBV6-4 and TRBJ2-7, with 7 positions matching TRBD1. Germline CDR1 reads MRHNA; CDR2 reads SNTAGT. J was trimmed by 3 bases and V by 5 bases; bases with no gene match: 10. CDR3 length: 15 amino acids. For the CDR3, the DNA is TGTGCCAGCAGTACTCAGGACAGGCCATGCTACGAGCAGTACTTC. It codes for CASSTQDRPCYEQYF.

The rearrangement joins TRBV9 to TRBJ2-1; possible D gene TRBD2, 6 bases. The V end was cut by 2 bases, the J end by 2 bases, with 8 bases between. This CDR3 has 14 amino acids. The germline V gene has CDR1 SGDLS and CDR2 YYNGEE. CDR3 amino acids: CASSVGTPYNEQFF. Here the CDR3 DNA reads TGTGCCAGCAGCGTCGGGACTCCCTACAATGAGCAGTTCTTC.

V and J are TRBV25-1 and TRBJ2-7, with TRBD2 identical over 9 bases. Per germline, CDR1 MGHDK and CDR2 SYGVNS. The CDR3 is 14 residues long. Trimming at V came to 4 bases and at J to 5 bases, leaving 6 bases not matched to a gene. This chain's CDR3 is CASSAAGGSNEQYF. In nucleotides, the CDR3 is TGTGCCAGCAGTGCAGCGGGAGGTTCCAACGAGCAGTACTTC.

V gene TRBV29-1 combines with J gene TRBJ1-1, with no clear D. Germline V lookup: CDR1 SQVTM, CDR2 ANQGSEA. The CDR3 is 13 residues long. V shed 0 bases and J shed 4 bases, with 9 bases lying between them. The DNA of the CDR3 is TGCAGCGTTGAAGAAACACGAGGCACTGAAGCTTTCTTT. Translation gives CSVEETRGTEAFF. Variable domain in full (rest from reference TRBV29-1 and TRBJ1-1): SAVISQKPSRDICQRGTSLTIQCQVDSQVTMMFWYRQQPGQSLTLIATANQGSEATYESGFVIDKFPISRPNLTFSTLTVSNMSPEDSSIYLCSVEETRGTEAFFGQGTRLTVV.

This clone has only one observation. This CDR3 is CSVGDPGLAGGLSYNEQFF. The CDR3 nucleotides are TGCAGCGTGGGGGACCCGGGACTAGCGGGAGGGCTCTCCTACAATGAGCAGTTCTTC. The gene calls are TRBV29-1 and TRBJ2-1; 16 nucleotides match TRBD2. CDR1 is SQVTM and CDR2 is ANQGSEA in the germline V gene. Germline trimming cut 6 bases from V and 0 bases from J; bases unmatched to any gene: 11. The CDR3 sequence is 19 residues long.

V usage is TRBV19 and J usage is TRBJ2-7; 7 bases line up with TRBD2. The germline gives CDR1 LNHDA, CDR2 SQIVND (reference sequence). The CDR3 loop spans 16 amino acids. The V and J ends lost 6 bases and 2 bases, in that order; junction bases with no gene match: 13. The CDR3 DNA sequence: TGTGCCAGTAGCGATGGACCCGGGACTACCGCCTACGAGCAGTACTTC. It specifies CASSDGPGTTAYEQYF.

This chain links TRBV11-3 with TRBJ2-2, with D unresolved. Deletions cut 3 bases from V and 0 bases from J, with 5 bases between. CDR1 is SGHNT and CDR2 is YENEEA in the germline V gene. This CDR3 is 14 amino acids long. The CDR3 here is CASSLAANTGELFF. CDR3 in DNA: TGTGCCAGCAGCTTGGCCGCGAACACCGGGGAGCTGTTTTTT.

This chain joins TRBV19 and TRBJ2-2; tentative D call: TRBD2 (7 bases). Per germline, CDR1 LNHDA and CDR2 SQIVND (reference sequence). V was shortened by 9 bases and J by 0 bases, with 23 bases between the two germline ends. This CDR3 has 18 amino acids. CDR3 loop: CASTKRGAQLANTGELFF. The DNA of the CDR3 is TGTGCCAGCACTAAACGGGGGGCCCAATTGGCGAACACCGGGGAGCTGTTTTTT.

This chain uses TRBV9 with TRBJ1-4, with 8 positions matching TRBD1. V shed 3 bases, J shed 1 base, and the junction held 11 bases outside the gene matches. This CDR3 has 18 residues. Germline V gives CDR1 SGDLS, CDR2 YYNGEE. CDR3 bases: TGTGCCAGCAGCGCCCGGACAGGGTTAGGCGGAACTAATGAAAAACTGTTTTTT. This encodes CASSARTGLGGTNEKLFF.

This chain uses TRBV7-3 with TRBJ2-7; 7 positions match TRBD1. This CDR3 is built from 15 residues. Losses at the gene ends were 2 bases for V and 0 bases for J; bases not matched to a gene: 4. The germline CDR1 and CDR2 sequences are SGHTA and FQGTGA. The CDR3 sequence: CASSLYGDSSYEQYF. The CDR3 nucleotides are TGTGCCAGCAGCTTATACGGGGACAGCTCCTACGAGCAGTACTTC.

V and J are TRBV7-9 and TRBJ2-1; D is possibly TRBD2 (5 bases). Germline loops: CDR1 SEHNR, CDR2 FQNEAQ (reference sequence). This CDR3 contains 13 residues. V was clipped by 6 bases and J by 7 bases, with 13 bases between them. In DNA, the CDR3 is TGTGCCAGCAGACCCTCTCCGGGGAATGAGCAGTTCTTC. It codes for CASRPSPGNEQFF.

This clone was recorded a few times. The rearrangement links TRBV25-1 to TRBJ2-1; 12 positions agree with TRBD2. Germline lookup yields CDR1 MGHDK and CDR2 SYGVNS. The J segment lost 7 bases and the V segment lost 5 bases, leaving 15 bases of the junction unmatched. CDR3 length: 18 amino acids. The DNA of the CDR3 is TGTGCCAGCAGTCCTCAGTCTAGCGGGAGGGCGGAAACTAATGAGCAGTTCTTC. Translation gives CASSPQSSGRAETNEQFF.

This rearrangement joins TRBV14 to TRBJ1-4; maybe TRBD1 (5 bases). Trimming took 4 bases from V and 3 from J, leaving 12 bases between them. There are 15 residues in the CDR3. CDR1 is SGHDN, CDR2 FVKESK, per germline. The CDR3, as DNA: TGTGCCAGCAGCCCTAGATGGGGGGCTAATGAAAAACTGTTTTTT. It specifies CASSPRWGANEKLFF.

The V and J genes are TRBV2 and TRBJ2-5, with 10 bases identical to TRBD2. J lost 4 bases, V lost 1 base, and 6 bases had no gene match. Germline CDR1 SNHLY, CDR2 FYNNEI. The CDR3 totals 16 residues. CDR3 sequence: CASSEENLAGAETQYF. In nucleotides, the CDR3 is TGTGCCAGCAGTGAAGAGAACCTAGCGGGAGCAGAGACCCAGTACTTC.

This clone was counted a single time. The V gene is TRBV7-8, the J gene TRBJ1-1; D unresolved. Per germline, CDR1 SGHVS and CDR2 FQNEAQ. V was cut by 5 bases and J by 8 bases, with 18 bases left in between. This CDR3 has 14 residues. DNA for the CDR3: TGTGCCAGCAGCCCCTCGGCAGGTCGCTCGGAAGCTTTCTTT. Protein sequence: CASSPSAGRSEAFF.

V gene TRBV6-6 combines with J gene TRBJ1-1, with no clear D. The V and J ends lost 2 bases and 4 bases respectively, with 8 bases between them. Germline CDR1 MNHNY, CDR2 SVGAGI (reference sequence). This CDR3 is built from 13 residues. CDR3 nucleotide sequence: TGTGCCAGCAGTTACCAGTCGCTCACTGAAGCTTTCTTT. Residues: CASSYQSLTEAFF.

V is TRBV19 and J is TRBJ1-2, with TRBD1 identical over 7 bases. CDR1 LNHDA and CDR2 SQIVND come from the germline V gene (reference sequence). The CDR3 runs 15 residues. Losses at the gene ends were 5 bases for V and 3 bases for J; bases not matched to a gene: 9. The CDR3 bases are TGTGCCAGTAGTCAGACAGGGAACGGCGACTATGGCTACACCTTC. Protein: CASSQTGNGDYGYTF.

The sample holds a few counts of this clone. This chain connects TRBV5-6 to TRBJ1-1, with D perhaps TRBD1 (6 bases). The CDR3 runs 14 residues. Germline CDR1 SGHDT, CDR2 YYEEEE. V was shortened by 4 bases and J by 4 bases, with 14 bases between the two germline ends. Written as DNA, the CDR3 is TGTGCCAGCAGCATTGACAGGCCCCCCACTGAAGCTTTCTTT. Protein: CASSIDRPPTEAFF. The entire variable domain, with the rest obtained from reference TRBV5-6 and TRBJ1-1, is as follows: DAGVTQSPTHLIKTRGQQVTLRCSPKSGHDTVSWYQQALGQGPQFIFQYYEEEERQRGNFPDRFSGHQFPNYSSELNVNALLLGDSALYLCASSIDRPPTEAFFGQGTRLTVV.

The chain carries TRBV5-1 and TRBJ1-1; the match to TRBD1 covers 11 bases. Germline V lookup: CDR1 SGHRS, CDR2 YFSETQ. CDR3 length: 14 amino acids. V gave up 4 bases and J gave up 8 bases; unmatched junction bases: 7. CDR3 nucleotide sequence: TGCGCCAGCAGCCCACGGGGACAGGGGGAAGAAGCTTTCTTT. It yields the protein CASSPRGQGEEAFF.

Here the CDR3 reads CATSIYRGNQPQHF. CDR3 in DNA: TGTGCCACCAGCATCTACAGGGGCAATCAGCCCCAGCATTTT. The rearrangement uses TRBV15 and TRBJ1-5; a weak D match, TRBD1 (6 bases). CDR1 is LNHNV, CDR2 YYDKDF, per germline (reference sequence). This CDR3 has 14 amino acids. V was pared by 4 bases and J by 2 bases, with 9 bases between.

This clone showed up just a few times. J is TRBJ1-5 and V is TRBV30, with 8 bases fitting TRBD1. After removal of 4 bases from V and 6 bases from J, the junction contained 5 bases not matched to a gene. CDR1 and CDR2 from the germline V gene are GTSNPN and SVGIG (reference sequence). This CDR3 is 13 amino acids long. The CDR3 nucleotides are TGTGCCTGGACAGGGGGCGCGGGTCAGCCCCAGCATTTT. Its protein product is CAWTGGAGQPQHF.

This clone turned up a few times. The chain is built from TRBV5-1 and TRBJ1-2; D is possibly TRBD1 (6 bases). There are 14 residues in the CDR3. Trimming shortened V by 2 bases and J by 2 bases, and 10 bases separated the two germline ends. Germline V gene sequence: CDR1 SGHRS, CDR2 YFSETQ. The CDR3 is CASSLRDKNYGYTF. The CDR3 DNA is TGCGCCAGCAGCTTACGGGACAAGAACTATGGCTACACCTTC.